Below, 5 T cell receptor beta chains from the same sample are listed, as sequenced in a study of T cell responses to AZD1222 COVID-19 vaccine. This table comes from immunoSEQ multiplex PCR, and its TCRdb copy is limited to in-frame clones, with some not included. The data contain about 200,000 clones, roughly 92% of them seen just once; the ten biggest clones take up around 3.6%. The sequences come from peripheral blood, collected 28 days after the second dose of the MenACWY control vaccine. Every receptor here comes from an adult who received the MenACWY meningococcal vaccine as a control.

The chain carries TRBV19 and TRBJ2-1, with TRBD2 identical over 10 bases. The V segment lost 5 bases and the J segment 0 bases; nucleotides outside the gene matches: 4. CDR3 length: 16 amino acids. Germline lookup yields CDR1 LNHDA and CDR2 SQIVND (reference sequence). CDR3 in amino acids: CASSGSSGSSYNEQFF. For the CDR3, the DNA is TGTGCCAGTAGTGGCTCTAGCGGGAGCTCCTACAATGAGCAGTTCTTC.

This clone appeared a single time. The J gene is TRBJ2-7, the V gene TRBV11-3, with TRBD1 matching over 10 bases. This CDR3 is built from 16 residues. Per germline, CDR1 SGHNT and CDR2 YENEEA. V lost 5 bases, J lost 4 bases, and 11 bases stayed unmatched. The CDR3 DNA reads TGTGCCAGCAGCCGAGCCGAGGGACAGGGGCTGTACGAGCAGTACTTC. The encoded protein is CASSRAEGQGLYEQYF.

This rearrangement joins TRBV12-5 to TRBJ2-1; 9 nucleotides line up with TRBD2. J gave up 6 bases and V 2 bases, and 5 bases lay outside the gene matches. The CDR3 consists of 15 residues. The germline CDR1 and CDR2 sequences are LGHNT and FRNRAP. The CDR3 DNA is TGTGCTAGTGGTTTGTACCTAGCGGGATCCAATGAGCAGTTCTTC. Translated: CASGLYLAGSNEQFF.

This clone was recorded a few times. The chain is built from TRBV3-1 (or the pseudogene TRBV3-2) and TRBJ1-2, with D possibly TRBD1 on 6 matching bases. The V gene's germline CDR1 is LGHDT and CDR2 YNNKEL (reference sequence). V was shortened by 3 bases and J by 3 bases, with 14 bases between the two germline ends. The CDR3 sequence is 15 residues long. CDR3 nucleotide sequence: TGTGCCAGCAGCCACTTACAGGGCGCCCACTATGGCTACACCTTC. This codes for CASSHLQGAHYGYTF.

The rearrangement links TRBV9 to TRBJ2-2, with 14 bases that match TRBD2. The V gene's germline CDR1 is SGDLS and CDR2 YYNGEE. V lost 4 bases and J lost 5; bases outside the gene matches: 10. The CDR3 is 18 residues long. CDR3 nucleotide sequence: TGTGCCAGCAGCCCATTCGGGACTAGCGGGAGAGTAACCGGGGAGCTGTTTTTT. Amino acid sequence: CASSPFGTSGRVTGELFF. Using reference TRBV9 and TRBJ2-2 for the parts outside the CDR3, the full variable domain is DSGVTQTPKHLITATGQRVTLRCSPRSGDLSVYWYQQSLDQGLQFLIQYYNGEERAKGNILERFSAQQFPDLHSELNLSSLELGDSALYFCASSPFGTSGRVTGELFFGEGSRLTVL.